This entry concerns a single TCR beta chain. One entry per CDR3 protein results from TCRdb running MiXCR on the PCR reads. Among 84,000 or so distinct CDR3 sequences listed, 45% to 50% were seen once. This record belongs to a study of CDR3 diversity in severe acne. Sequencing was done on a sample of blood. The TCR was taken from a male donor in good health, serving as a control.

CDR3 amino acids: CASSIMGPSPPGELFF. Here the CDR3 DNA reads TGTGCCAGTAGTATAATGGGGCCCAGCCCTCCCGGGGAGCTGTTTTTT. J is TRBJ2-2 and V is TRBV19; a weak D match, TRBD1 (5 bases). Germline CDR1 and CDR2: LNHDA and SQIVND (reference sequence). V gave up 2 bases and J gave up 6 bases, with 16 bases separating them. The CDR3 consists of 16 residues.